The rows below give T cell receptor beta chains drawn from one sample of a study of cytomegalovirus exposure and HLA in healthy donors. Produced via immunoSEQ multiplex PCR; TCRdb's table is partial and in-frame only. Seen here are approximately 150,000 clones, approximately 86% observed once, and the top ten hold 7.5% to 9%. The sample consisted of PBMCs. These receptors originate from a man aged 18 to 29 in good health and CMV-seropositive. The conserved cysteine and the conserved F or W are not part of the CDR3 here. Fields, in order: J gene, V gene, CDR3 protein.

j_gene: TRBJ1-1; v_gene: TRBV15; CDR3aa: ATSRVGGNTEAF
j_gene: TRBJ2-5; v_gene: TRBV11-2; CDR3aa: ASSKDSEETQY
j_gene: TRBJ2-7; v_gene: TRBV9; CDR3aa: ASSVAGTSGRHEQY
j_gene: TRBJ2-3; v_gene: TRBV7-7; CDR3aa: ASSPTRTDTQY
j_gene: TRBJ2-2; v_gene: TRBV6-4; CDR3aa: ASKGGVDHGELF
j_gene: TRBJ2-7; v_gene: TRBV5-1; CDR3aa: ASSYRVDRTGTYEQY
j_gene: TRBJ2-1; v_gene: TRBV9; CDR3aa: ASSVTRESSYNEQF
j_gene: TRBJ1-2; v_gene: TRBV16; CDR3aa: ASSPRVIYGYT
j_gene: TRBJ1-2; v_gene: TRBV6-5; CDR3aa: ASSFDRGYGYT
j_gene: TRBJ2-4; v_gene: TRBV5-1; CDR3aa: ASSYGTAGNIQY
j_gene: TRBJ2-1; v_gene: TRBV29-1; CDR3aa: SVGDRGKF